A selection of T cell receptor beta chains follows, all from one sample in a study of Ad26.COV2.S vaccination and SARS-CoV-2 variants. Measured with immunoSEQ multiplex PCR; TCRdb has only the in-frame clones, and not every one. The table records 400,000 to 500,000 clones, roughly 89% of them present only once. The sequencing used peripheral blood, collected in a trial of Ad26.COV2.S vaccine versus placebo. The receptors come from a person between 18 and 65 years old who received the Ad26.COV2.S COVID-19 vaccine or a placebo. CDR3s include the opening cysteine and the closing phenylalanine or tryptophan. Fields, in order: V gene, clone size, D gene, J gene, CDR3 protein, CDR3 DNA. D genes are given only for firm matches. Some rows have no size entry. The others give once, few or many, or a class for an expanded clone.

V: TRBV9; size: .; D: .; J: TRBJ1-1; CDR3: CASSVGRQPNTEAFF; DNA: TGTGCCAGCAGCGTAGGTAGACAGCCGAACACTGAAGCTTTCTTT
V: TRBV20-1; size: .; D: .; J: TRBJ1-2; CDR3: CSANYGYTF; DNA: TGCAGCGCCAACTATGGCTACACCTTC
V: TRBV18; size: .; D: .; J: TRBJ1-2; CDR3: CASSPYQDRANYGYTF; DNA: TGTGCCAGCTCACCATACCAGGACAGAGCTAACTATGGCTACACCTTC
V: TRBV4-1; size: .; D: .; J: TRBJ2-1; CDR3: CASSHIYNEQFF; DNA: TGCGCCAGCAGCCATATATACAATGAGCAGTTCTTC
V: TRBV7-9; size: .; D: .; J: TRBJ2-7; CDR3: CASSLGGSRAYEQYF; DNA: TGTGCCAGCAGCTTAGGTGGTAGCAGGGCCTACGAGCAGTACTTC
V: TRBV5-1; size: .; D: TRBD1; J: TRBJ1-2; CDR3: CASSSTTGGGYTF; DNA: TGCGCCAGCAGCTCGACGACAGGGGGTGGCTACACCTTC
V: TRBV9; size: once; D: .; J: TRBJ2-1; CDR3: CASSVVGTRITGNEQFF; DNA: TGTGCCAGCAGCGTAGTAGGGACCCGGATCACGGGGAATGAGCAGTTCTTC
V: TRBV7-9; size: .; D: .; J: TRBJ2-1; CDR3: CASRLSRVLGEQFF; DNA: TGTGCCAGCAGACTAAGTCGGGTCTTGGGTGAGCAGTTCTTC
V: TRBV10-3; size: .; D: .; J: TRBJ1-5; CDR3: CAISEVWNQPQHF; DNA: TGTGCCATCAGTGAGGTGTGGAATCAGCCCCAGCATTTT
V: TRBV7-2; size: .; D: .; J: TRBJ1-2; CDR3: CASSLAVRGRGYGYTF; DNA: TGTGCCAGCAGCTTAGCAGTTCGGGGGCGAGGCTATGGCTACACCTTC
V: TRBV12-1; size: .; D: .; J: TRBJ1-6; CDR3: CASSFGRGQCYNSPLHF; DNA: TGTGCCAGCAGCTTTGGCCGGGGACAGTGTTATAATTCACCCCTCCACTTT
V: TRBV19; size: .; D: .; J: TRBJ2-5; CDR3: CASSIPGWETQYF; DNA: TGTGCCAGTAGTATCCCCGGGTGGGAGACCCAGTACTTC
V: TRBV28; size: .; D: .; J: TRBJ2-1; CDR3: CASSTGNNEQFF; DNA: TGTGCCAGCAGTACAGGGAACAATGAGCAGTTCTTC
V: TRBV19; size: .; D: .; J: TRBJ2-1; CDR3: CASSIVSGNEQFF; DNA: TGTGCCAGTAGTATAGTTTCGGGCAATGAGCAGTTCTTC
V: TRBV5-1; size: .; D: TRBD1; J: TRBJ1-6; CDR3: CASSNGQVHSPLHF; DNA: TGCGCCAGCAGCAACGGACAGGTCCATTCACCCCTCCACTTT
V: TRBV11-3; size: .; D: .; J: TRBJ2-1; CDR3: CASSLGDPPREQFF; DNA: TGTGCCAGCAGCTTGGGGGACCCTCCCCGGGAGCAGTTCTTC
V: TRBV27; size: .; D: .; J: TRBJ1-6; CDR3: CASSLLHLSNSPLHF; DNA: TGTGCCAGCAGTTTACTCCACCTCAGTAATTCACCCCTCCACTTT
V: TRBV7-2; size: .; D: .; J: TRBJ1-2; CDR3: CASSLRRLPDGYTF; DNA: TGTGCCAGCAGCTTACGACGACTCCCTGATGGCTACACCTTC
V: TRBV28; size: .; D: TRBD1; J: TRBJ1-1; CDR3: CASSQGGANTEAFF; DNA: TGTGCCAGCTCCCAGGGGGGGGCGAACACTGAAGCTTTCTTT
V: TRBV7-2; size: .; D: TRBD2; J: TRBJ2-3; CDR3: CASRYDSGRAADTQYF; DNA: TGTGCCAGCAGATATGATAGCGGGAGGGCCGCAGATACGCAGTATTTT
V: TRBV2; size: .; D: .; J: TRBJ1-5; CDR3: CASSGQQAGVGQPQHF; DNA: TGTGCCAGCAGTGGGCAACAGGCCGGGGTAGGTCAGCCCCAGCATTTT
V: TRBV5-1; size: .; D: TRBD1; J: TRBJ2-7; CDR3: CASSARQGAYEQYF; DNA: TGCGCCAGCAGCGCCCGACAGGGCGCCTACGAGCAGTACTTC
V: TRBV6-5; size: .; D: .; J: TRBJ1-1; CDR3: CASSYARVGSTEAFF; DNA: TGTGCCAGCAGTTACGCGAGGGTCGGGTCGACTGAAGCTTTCTTT
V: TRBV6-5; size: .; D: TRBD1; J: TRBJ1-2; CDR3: CASAPGQQYYGYTF; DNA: TGTGCCAGCGCACCGGGACAGCAATACTATGGCTACACCTTC
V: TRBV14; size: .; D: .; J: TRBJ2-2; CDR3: CASSLQGWAGELFF; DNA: TGTGCCAGCAGCCTACAGGGATGGGCCGGGGAGCTGTTTTTT
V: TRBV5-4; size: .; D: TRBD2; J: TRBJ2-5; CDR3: CASSFSGGLETQYF; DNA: TGTGCCAGCAGCTTTAGCGGGGGGTTAGAGACCCAGTACTTC
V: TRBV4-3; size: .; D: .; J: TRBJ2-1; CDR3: CASSQDNPPYSYNEQFF; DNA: TGCGCCAGCAGCCAAGACAATCCTCCCTATTCCTACAATGAGCAGTTCTTC
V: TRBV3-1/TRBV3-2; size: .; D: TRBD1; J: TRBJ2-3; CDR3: CASSSYRTGGPDTQYF; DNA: TGTGCCAGCAGCTCATATAGGACAGGGGGACCAGATACGCAGTATTTT
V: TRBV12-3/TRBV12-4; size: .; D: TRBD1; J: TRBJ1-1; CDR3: CASGRDSGTEAFF; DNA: TGTGCCAGCGGAAGGGACAGTGGCACTGAAGCTTTCTTT
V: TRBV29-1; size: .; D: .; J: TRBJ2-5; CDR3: CSGVYGETQYF; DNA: TGCAGCGGGGTCTATGGGGAGACCCAGTACTTC
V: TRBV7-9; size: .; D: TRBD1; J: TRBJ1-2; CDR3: CASSLGTGADGYTF; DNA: TGTGCCAGCAGCTTAGGGACAGGGGCTGATGGCTACACCTTC
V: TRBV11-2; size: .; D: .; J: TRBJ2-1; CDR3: CASSLQGSYNEQFF; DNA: TGTGCCAGCAGCTTACAGGGGAGTTACAATGAGCAGTTCTTC
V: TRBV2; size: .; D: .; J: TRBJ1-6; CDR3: CASSRGGGSPLHF; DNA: TGTGCCAGCAGTCGGGGAGGGGGTTCACCCCTCCACTTT
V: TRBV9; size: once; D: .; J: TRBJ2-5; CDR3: CASSVGGPYQETQYF; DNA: TGTGCCAGCAGCGTAGGCGGGCCTTACCAAGAGACCCAGTACTTC
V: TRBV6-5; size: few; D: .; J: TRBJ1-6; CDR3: CASKRGIRSPLHF; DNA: TGTGCCAGCAAGAGGGGGATTAGGTCACCCCTCCACTTT
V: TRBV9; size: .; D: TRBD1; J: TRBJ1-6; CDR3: CASSVTGTGASPLHF; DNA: TGTGCCAGCAGCGTAACCGGGACAGGGGCCTCACCCCTCCACTTT
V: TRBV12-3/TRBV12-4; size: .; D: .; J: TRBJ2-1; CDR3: CASSPPGEQFF; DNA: TGTGCCAGCAGTCCACCGGGTGAGCAGTTCTTC
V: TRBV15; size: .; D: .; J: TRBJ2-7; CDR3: CATSRPWDGGGSYEQYF; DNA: TGTGCCACCAGCAGACCCTGGGACGGTGGGGGTTCCTACGAGCAGTACTTC
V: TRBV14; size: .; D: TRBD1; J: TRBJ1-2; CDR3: CASSPTGQGALGYTF; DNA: TGTGCCAGCAGCCCTACGGGACAGGGGGCGCTTGGCTACACCTTC
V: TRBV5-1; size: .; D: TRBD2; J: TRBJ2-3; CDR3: CASSILASTQYF; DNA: TGCGCCAGCAGTATACTAGCGAGTACGCAGTATTTT
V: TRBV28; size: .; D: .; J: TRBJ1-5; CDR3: CASSLDSFNNQPQHF; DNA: TGTGCCAGCAGTTTAGACAGTTTCAACAATCAGCCCCAGCATTTT
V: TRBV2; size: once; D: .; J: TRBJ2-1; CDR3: CASKVSTGSYNEQFF; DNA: TGTGCCAGCAAAGTTTCAACAGGGTCCTACAATGAGCAGTTCTTC
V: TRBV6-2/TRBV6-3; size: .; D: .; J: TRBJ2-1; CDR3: CASSFQPQYNEQFF; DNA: TGTGCCAGCAGTTTCCAGCCTCAGTACAATGAGCAGTTCTTC
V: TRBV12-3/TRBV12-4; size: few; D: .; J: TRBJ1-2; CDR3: CASALKGTVRYTF; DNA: TGTGCCAGCGCTTTAAAGGGAACGGTGAGGTACACCTTC
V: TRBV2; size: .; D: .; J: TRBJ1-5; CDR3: CASRADSSSNQPQHF; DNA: TGTGCCAGCAGGGCGGATTCGTCTAGCAATCAGCCCCAGCATTTT
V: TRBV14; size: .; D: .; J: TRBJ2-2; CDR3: CASSPFFGPTGTGELFF; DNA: TGTGCCAGCAGCCCCTTTTTTGGCCCAACAGGGACCGGGGAGCTGTTTTTT
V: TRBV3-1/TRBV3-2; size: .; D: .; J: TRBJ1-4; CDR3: CASSPSGLNEKLFF; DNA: TGTGCCAGCAGCCCTTCCGGGCTGAACGAAAAACTGTTTTTT
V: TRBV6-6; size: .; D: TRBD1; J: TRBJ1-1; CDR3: CASSPTGPHLGTEAFF; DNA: TGTGCCAGCAGTCCGACAGGGCCCCACTTGGGCACTGAAGCTTTCTTT
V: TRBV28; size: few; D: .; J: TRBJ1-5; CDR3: CASSPPPGLGEMPQHF; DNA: TGTGCCAGCAGTCCTCCCCCGGGATTAGGAGAAATGCCCCAGCATTTT
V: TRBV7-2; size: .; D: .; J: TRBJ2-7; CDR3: CASSLASGPSSYEQYF; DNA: TGTGCCAGCAGCTTGGCCTCCGGCCCAAGCTCCTACGAGCAGTACTTC
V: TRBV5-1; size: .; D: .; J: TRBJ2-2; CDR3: CASSLAVRRGTGELFF; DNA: TGCGCCAGCAGCTTGGCCGTGCGGCGTGGGACCGGGGAGCTGTTTTTT
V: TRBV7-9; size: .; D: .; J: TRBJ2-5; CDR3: CASSLVGGRETQYF; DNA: TGTGCCAGCAGCTTAGTTGGAGGGAGGGAGACCCAGTACTTC
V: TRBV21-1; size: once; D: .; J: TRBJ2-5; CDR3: CASSGTGYETQYF; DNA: TGTGCCAGCAGCGGGACAGGGTATGAGACCCAGTACTTC
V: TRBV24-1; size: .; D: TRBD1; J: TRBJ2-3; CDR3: CATSDSGQPADTQYF; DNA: TGTGCCACCAGTGATTCGGGACAGCCCGCAGATACGCAGTATTTT
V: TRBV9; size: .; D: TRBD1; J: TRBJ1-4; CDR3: CASNVRQGASEKLFF; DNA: TGTGCCAGCAACGTTCGACAGGGGGCAAGTGAAAAACTGTTTTTT
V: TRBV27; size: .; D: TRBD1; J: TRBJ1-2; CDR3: CASSPRDRVYYGYTF; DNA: TGTGCCAGCAGCCCTAGGGACAGGGTTTACTATGGCTACACCTTC
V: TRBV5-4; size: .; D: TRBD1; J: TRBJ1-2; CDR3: CASRSGQGDAERTF; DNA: TGTGCCAGCAGGTCGGGACAGGGGGACGCGGAAAGGACCTTC
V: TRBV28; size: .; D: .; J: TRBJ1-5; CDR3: CACTGGHQPQHF; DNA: TGTGCCTGTACGGGGGGGCATCAGCCCCAGCATTTT
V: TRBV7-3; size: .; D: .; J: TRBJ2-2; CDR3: CASSYRHGTAGELFF; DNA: TGTGCCAGCAGCTATCGCCACGGGACGGCCGGGGAGCTGTTTTTT